This T cell receptor (beta chain) was retrieved from a study of OX40 agonist ivuxolimab in advanced cancers. Study-level information: Intravenous ivuxolimab at 0.01 to 10 mg/kg was given to patients every 2 weeks. Study-level results: There were, on average, more expanded clones in CD8+ T cells than in CD4+. Partial responders treated at 0.1-3.0 mg/kg exhibited clonal expansion among the lowest measured.

V lost 0 bases and J lost 4, with 6 bases in between. CDR3 size: 13 residues. Per the germline V gene, CDR1 is SGHTS and CDR2 is YDEGEE. The table lists this clone with a count of one. Antigen: not known. The repertoire was sequenced with immunoSEQ multiplex PCR; TCRdb's copy has only in-frame clones and lacks some. This sample has 70,000 to 95,000 clones, with around 92% found just once. The source is an adult with an advanced solid tumor such as melanoma, head and neck, liver or kidney cancer. The gene calls are TRBV5-8 and TRBJ2-3; no firm D call. Sequenced material: CD4+ or CD8+ T cells sorted from blood, taken in a trial of the OX40 agonist ivuxolimab. CDR3 region: CASSLGSADTQYF. The CDR3 bases are TGTGCCAGCAGCTTGGGTTCGGCAGATACGCAGTATTTT.